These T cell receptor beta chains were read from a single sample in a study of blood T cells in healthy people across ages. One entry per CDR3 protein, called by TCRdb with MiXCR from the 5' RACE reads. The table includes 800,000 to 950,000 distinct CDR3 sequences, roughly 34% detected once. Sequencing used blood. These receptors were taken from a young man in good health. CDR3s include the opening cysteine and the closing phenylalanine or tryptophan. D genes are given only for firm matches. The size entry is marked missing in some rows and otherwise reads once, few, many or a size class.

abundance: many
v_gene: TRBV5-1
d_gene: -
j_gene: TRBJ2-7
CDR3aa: CASRLGSWEDEQYF
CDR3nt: TGCGCCAGCAGACTGGGAAGTTGGGAGGACGAGCAGTACTTC

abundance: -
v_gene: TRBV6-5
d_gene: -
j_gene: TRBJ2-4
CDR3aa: CASSYSTGAKNIQYF
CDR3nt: TGTGCCAGCAGTTACTCAACGGGGGCCAAAAACATTCAGTACTTC

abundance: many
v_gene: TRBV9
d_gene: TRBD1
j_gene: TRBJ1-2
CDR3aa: CASSDRDRGSYGYTF
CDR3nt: TGTGCCAGCAGCGACCGGGACAGGGGATCCTATGGCTACACCTTC

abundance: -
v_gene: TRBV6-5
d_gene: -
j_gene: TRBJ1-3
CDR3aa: CASSNNRERSGNTIYF
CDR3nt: TGTGCCAGCAGTAACAACAGGGAACGCTCTGGAAACACCATATATTTT

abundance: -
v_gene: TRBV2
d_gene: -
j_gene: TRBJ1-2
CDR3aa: CASRPDIRGDYGYTF
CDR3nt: TGTGCCAGCAGGCCGGACATCCGAGGGGACTATGGCTACACCTTC

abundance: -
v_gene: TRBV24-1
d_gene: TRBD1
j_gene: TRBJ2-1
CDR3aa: CATSGTGFYNEQFF
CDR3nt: TGTGCCACCAGCGGGACAGGATTCTACAATGAGCAGTTCTTC

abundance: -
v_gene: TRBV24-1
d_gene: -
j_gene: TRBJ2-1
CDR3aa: CATPIGLVRGLRYNEQFF
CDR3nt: TGTGCCACCCCGATTGGGTTAGTTAGGGGACTCCGCTACAATGAGCAGTTCTTC

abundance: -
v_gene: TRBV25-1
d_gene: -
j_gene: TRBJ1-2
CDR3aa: CASSEPGFDGYTF
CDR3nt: TGTGCCAGCAGTGAACCCGGGTTCGATGGCTACACCTTC

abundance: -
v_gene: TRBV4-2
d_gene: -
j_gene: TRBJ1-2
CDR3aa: CASSQDSKPNYGYTF
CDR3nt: TGTGCCAGCAGCCAAGATTCGAAGCCAAACTATGGCTACACCTTC

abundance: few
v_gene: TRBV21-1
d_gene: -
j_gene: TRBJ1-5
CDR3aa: CASSKLKGNQPQHF
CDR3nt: TGTGCCAGCAGCAAGCTTAAGGGGAATCAGCCCCAGCATTTT

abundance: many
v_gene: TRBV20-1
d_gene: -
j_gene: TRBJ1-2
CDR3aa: CSARDPRTTNYGYTF
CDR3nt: TGCAGTGCTAGAGATCCACGGACGACTAACTATGGCTACACCTTC

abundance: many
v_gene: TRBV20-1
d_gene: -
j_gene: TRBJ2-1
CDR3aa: CSGGTYYNEQFF
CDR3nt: TGCAGTGGGGGGACCTACTACAATGAGCAGTTCTTC

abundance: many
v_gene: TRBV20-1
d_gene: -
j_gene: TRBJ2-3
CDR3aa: CSARGFLAATRTDTQYF
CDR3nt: TGCAGTGCTAGAGGCTTCCTGGCGGCTACCCGCACCGATACGCAGTATTTT

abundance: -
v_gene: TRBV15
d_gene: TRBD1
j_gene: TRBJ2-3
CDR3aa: CATSRIDRGWTDTQYF
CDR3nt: TGTGCCACCAGCAGGATAGACAGGGGTTGGACAGATACGCAGTATTTT

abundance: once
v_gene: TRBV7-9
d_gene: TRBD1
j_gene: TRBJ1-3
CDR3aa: CASSWTGFSGNTIYF
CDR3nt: TGTGCCAGCAGTTGGACAGGCTTCTCTGGAAACACCATATATTTT

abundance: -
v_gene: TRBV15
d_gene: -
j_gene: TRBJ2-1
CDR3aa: CATSRARVSYNEQFF
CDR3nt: TGTGCCACCAGCAGAGCCAGGGTCTCCTACAATGAGCAGTTCTTC

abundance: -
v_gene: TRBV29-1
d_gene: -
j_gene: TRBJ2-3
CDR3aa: CSVVGGAGTDTQYF
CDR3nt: TGCAGCGTTGTTGGGGGGGCAGGCACAGATACGCAGTATTTT

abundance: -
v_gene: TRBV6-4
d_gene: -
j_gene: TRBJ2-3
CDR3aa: CASSLTYSATTDTQYF
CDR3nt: TGTGCCAGCAGTTTAACGTACAGCGCCACGACAGATACGCAGTATTTT

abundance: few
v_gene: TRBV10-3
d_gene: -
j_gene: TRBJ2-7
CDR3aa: CAISESKGYGNEQYF
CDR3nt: TGTGCCATCAGTGAGTCCAAAGGGTATGGCAATGAGCAGTACTTC

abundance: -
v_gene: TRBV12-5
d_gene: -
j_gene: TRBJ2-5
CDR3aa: CASGSGEQYF
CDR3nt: TGTGCTAGTGGTTCCGGTGAGCAGTACTTC

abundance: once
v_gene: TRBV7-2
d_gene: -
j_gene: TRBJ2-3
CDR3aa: CASSLALNPATDTQYF
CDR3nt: TGTGCCAGCAGCTTAGCACTCAACCCAGCGACAGATACGCAGTATTTT

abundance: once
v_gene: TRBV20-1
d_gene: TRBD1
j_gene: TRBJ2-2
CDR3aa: CSAPGGDTGELFF
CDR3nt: TGCAGTGCTCCAGGGGGAGACACCGGGGAGCTGTTTTTT

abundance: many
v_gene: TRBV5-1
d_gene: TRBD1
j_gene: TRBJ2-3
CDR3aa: CASSPGQGDQSPFFVTSTDTQYF
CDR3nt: TGCGCCAGCAGCCCCGGACAGGGGGATCAGTCGCCATTTTTCGTGACTAGCACAGATACGCAGTATTTT

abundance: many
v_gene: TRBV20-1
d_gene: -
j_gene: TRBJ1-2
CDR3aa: CSAGGGAGYTF
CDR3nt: TGCAGTGCCGGGGGAGGGGCTGGCTACACCTTC

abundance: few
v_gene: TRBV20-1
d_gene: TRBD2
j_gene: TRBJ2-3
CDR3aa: CSPRRRGGVVTQYF
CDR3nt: TGCAGCCCTAGGAGGCGGGGGGGTGTTGTGACGCAGTATTTT

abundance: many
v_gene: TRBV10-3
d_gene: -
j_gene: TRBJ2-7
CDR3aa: CAITEKGLGVTNEQYF
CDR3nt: TGTGCCATCACTGAAAAAGGGTTGGGGGTCACAAACGAGCAGTACTTC

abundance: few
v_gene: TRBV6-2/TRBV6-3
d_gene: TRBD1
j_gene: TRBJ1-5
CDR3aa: CASRARDRGLNQPQHF
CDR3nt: TGTGCCAGCAGAGCCCGGGACAGGGGTCTAAATCAGCCCCAGCATTTT

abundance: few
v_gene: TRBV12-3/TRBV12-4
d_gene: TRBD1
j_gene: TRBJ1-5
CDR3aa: CASSLYGTGGHQPQHF
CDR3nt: TGTGCCAGCAGTTTGTATGGGACAGGAGGCCATCAGCCCCAGCATTTT

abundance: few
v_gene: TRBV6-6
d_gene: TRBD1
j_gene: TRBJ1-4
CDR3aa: CASSYTGGRGKLFF
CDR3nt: TGTGCCAGCAGTTACACAGGGGGGCGGGGAAAACTGTTTTTT

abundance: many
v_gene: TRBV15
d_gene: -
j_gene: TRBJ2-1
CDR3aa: CATTRDDYNEQFF
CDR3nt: TGTGCCACCACCCGGGACGACTACAATGAGCAGTTCTTC

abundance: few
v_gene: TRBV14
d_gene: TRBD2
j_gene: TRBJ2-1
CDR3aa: CASSPWRGGSYNEQFF
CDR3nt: TGTGCCAGCAGCCCTTGGCGGGGGGGGTCCTACAATGAGCAGTTCTTC

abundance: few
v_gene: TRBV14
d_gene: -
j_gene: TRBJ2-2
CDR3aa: CASSQDTVGELFF
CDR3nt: TGTGCCAGCAGCCAAGACACGGTCGGGGAGCTGTTTTTT

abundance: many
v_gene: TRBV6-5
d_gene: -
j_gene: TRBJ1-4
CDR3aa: CASTQTATNEKLFF
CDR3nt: TGTGCCAGCACCCAGACAGCAACTAATGAAAAACTGTTTTTT

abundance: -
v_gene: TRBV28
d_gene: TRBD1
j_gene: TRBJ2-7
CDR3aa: CASSTGQGVYSYEQYF
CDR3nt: TGTGCCAGCAGTACGGGACAGGGAGTGTACTCCTACGAGCAGTACTTC

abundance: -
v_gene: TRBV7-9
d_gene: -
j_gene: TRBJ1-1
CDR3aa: CASSTLDWRYEAFF
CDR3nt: TGTGCCAGCAGCACCCTGGACTGGAGATATGAAGCTTTCTTT

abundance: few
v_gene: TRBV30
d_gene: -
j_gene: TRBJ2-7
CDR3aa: CAWTSQGSVDEQYF
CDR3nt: TGTGCCTGGACTTCACAGGGTTCGGTCGACGAGCAGTACTTC

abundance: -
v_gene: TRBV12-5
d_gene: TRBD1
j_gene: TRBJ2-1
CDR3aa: CASGSGTGSNEQFF
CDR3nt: TGTGCTAGTGGCTCCGGGACAGGAAGCAATGAGCAGTTCTTC

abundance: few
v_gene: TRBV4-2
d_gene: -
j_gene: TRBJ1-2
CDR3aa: CASSQDFRGANYGYTF
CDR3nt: TGTGCCAGCAGCCAAGATTTTCGGGGAGCTAACTATGGCTACACCTTC

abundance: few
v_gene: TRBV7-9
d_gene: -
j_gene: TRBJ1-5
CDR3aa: CASSPGEVKPQHF
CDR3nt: TGTGCCAGCAGCCCCGGGGAGGTAAAGCCCCAGCATTTT

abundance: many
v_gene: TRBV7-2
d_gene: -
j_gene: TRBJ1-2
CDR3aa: CASSPVGGSSNYGYTF
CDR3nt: TGTGCCAGCAGCCCGGTTGGAGGGTCATCTAACTATGGCTACACCTTC

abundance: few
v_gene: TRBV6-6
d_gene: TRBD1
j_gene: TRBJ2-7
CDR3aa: CASNTGQGSYEQYF
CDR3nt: TGTGCCAGCAACACAGGACAGGGCTCCTACGAGCAGTACTTC

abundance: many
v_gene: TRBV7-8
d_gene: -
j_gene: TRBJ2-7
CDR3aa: CASSLKGEQYF
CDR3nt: TGTGCCAGCAGCTTGAAAGGAGAGCAGTACTTC

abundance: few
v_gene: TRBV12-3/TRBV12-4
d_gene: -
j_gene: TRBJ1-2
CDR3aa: CASSFTRLGYGYTF
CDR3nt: TGTGCCAGCAGTTTTACGAGATTGGGCTATGGCTACACCTTC

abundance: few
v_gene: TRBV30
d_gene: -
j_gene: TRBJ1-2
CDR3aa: CAWSGSGTSYYGYTF
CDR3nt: TGTGCCTGGAGTGGGTCTGGAACGTCTTACTATGGCTACACCTTC

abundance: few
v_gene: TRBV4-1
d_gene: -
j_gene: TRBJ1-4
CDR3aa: CASSGRDGPNEKLFF
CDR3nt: TGCGCCAGCAGCGGACGGGACGGACCTAATGAAAAACTGTTTTTT

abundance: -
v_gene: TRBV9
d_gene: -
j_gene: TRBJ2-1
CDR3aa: CASSVGAGRSTTMEKWVNEQFF
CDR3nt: TGTGCCAGCAGCGTAGGCGCGGGGAGGTCCACCACAATGGAAAAGTGGGTCAATGAGCAGTTCTTC